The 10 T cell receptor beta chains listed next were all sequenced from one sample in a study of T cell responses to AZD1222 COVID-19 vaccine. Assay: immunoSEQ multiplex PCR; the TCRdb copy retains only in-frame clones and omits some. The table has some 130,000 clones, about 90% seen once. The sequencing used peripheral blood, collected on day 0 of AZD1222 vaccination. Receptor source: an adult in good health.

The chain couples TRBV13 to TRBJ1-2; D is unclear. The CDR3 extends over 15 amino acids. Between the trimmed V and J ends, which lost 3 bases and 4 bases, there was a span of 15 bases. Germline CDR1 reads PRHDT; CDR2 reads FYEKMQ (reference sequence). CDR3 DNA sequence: TGTGCCAGCAGCTTTTACACGGACCGCCTCTATGGCTACACCTTC. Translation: CASSFYTDRLYGYTF.

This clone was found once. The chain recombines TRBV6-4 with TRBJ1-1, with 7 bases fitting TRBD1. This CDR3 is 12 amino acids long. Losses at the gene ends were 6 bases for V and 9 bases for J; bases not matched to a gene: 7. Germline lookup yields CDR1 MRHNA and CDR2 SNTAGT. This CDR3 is CASRPSGGQAFF. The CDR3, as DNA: TGTGCCAGCAGGCCTTCAGGGGGTCAAGCTTTCTTT.

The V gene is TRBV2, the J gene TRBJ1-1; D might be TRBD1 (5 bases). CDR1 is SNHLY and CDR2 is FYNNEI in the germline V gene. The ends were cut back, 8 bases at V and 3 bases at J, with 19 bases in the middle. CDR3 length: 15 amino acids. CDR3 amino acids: CASGKGTWGDTEAFF. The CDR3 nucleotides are TGTGCCAGCGGGAAGGGGACCTGGGGGGACACTGAAGCTTTCTTT.

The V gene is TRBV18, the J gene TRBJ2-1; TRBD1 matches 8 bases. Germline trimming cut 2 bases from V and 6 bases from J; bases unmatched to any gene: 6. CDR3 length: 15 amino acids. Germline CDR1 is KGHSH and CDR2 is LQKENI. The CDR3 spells CASSPLDREVNEQFF. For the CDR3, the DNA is TGTGCCAGCTCACCATTGGACAGGGAGGTCAATGAGCAGTTCTTC.

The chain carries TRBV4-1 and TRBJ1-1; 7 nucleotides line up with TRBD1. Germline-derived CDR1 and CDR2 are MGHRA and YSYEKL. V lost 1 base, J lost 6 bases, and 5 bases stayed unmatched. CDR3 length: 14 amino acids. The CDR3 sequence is CASSQGGQGAEAFF. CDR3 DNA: TGCGCCAGCAGCCAAGGGGGGCAGGGGGCTGAAGCTTTCTTT.

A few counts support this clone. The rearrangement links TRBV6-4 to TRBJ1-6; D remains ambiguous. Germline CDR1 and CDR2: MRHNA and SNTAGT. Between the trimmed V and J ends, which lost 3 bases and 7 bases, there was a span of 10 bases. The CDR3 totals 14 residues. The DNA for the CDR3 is TGTGCCAGCAGTGAGGCAGGCCCAAATTCACCCCTCCACTTT. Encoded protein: CASSEAGPNSPLHF.

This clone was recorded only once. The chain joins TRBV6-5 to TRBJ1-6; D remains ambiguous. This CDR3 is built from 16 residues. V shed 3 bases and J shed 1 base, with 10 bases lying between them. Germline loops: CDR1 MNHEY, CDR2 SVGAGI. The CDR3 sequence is CASSYNSLSYNSPLHF. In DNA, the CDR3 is TGTGCCAGCAGTTATAACAGCTTATCCTATAATTCACCCCTCCACTTT.

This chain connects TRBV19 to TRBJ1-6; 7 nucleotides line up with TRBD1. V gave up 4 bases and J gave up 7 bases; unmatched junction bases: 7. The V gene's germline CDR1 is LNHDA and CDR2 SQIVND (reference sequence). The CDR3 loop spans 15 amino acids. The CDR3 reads CASSNPQGDNSPLHF. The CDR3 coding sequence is TGTGCCAGTAGTAACCCGCAGGGGGACAATTCACCCCTCCACTTT.

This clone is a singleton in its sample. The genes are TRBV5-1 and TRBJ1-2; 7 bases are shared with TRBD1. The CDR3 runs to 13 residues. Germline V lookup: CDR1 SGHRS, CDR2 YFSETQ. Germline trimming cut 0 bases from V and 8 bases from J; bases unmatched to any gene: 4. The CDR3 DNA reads TGCGCCAGCAGCTTGGGACAGGGCAGCGGCTACACCTTC. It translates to CASSLGQGSGYTF.

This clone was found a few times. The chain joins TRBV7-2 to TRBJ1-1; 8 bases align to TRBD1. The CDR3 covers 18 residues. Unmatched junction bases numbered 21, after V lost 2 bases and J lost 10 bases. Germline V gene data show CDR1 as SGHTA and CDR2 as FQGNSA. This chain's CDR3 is CASSLQSAGQGGWSRAFF. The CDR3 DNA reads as TGTGCCAGCAGCTTACAGTCGGCCGGACAGGGTGGGTGGTCGCGAGCTTTCTTT.